Listed below are T cell receptor beta chains from one sample, sequenced in a study of regulatory T cells in long-lasting Graves disease. From the multiplex PCR reads, TCRdb called clonotypes with MiXCR, one entry per CDR3 protein. The sample holds 200,000 to 250,000 distinct CDR3 sequences; 20% to 25% are singletons and the top ten take roughly 13%. The starting material was peripheral blood mononuclear cells (PBMCs), obtained at new diagnosis, from a patient treated with antithyroid drugs. Receptors were obtained from a female donor with Graves disease. The CDR3 runs from the conserved cysteine through the conserved F or W. A D gene is named only where the DNA matches it firmly. Some rows mark clone size as missing; the rest say once, few, many or name a class of expanded clone.

v_gene	abundance	d_gene	j_gene	CDR3aa	CDR3nt
TRBV18	few	TRBD2	TRBJ2-3	CASSPPAAGGPSTQYF	TGTGCCAGCTCACCACCTGCCGCGGGGGGGCCTTCTACGCAGTATTTT
TRBV5-4	.	TRBD1	TRBJ2-5	CASSPGQGNPETQYF	TGTGCCAGCAGCCCTGGACAGGGGAATCCAGAGACCCAGTACTTC
TRBV30	many	.	TRBJ1-2	CAWRNPPGYGYTF	TGTGCCTGGAGGAATCCGCCGGGCTATGGCTACACCTTC
TRBV19	.	.	TRBJ1-2	CASSRRQAGGYTF	TGTGCCAGTAGTCGTAGACAGGCGGGTGGCTACACCTTC
TRBV2	many	TRBD1	TRBJ1-6	CASRRTGDNSPLHF	TGTGCCAGCAGACGGACAGGAGACAATTCACCCCTCCACTTT
TRBV29-1	few	TRBD2	TRBJ2-1	CSVWDYQRSYNEQFF	TGCAGCGTATGGGACTACCAACGCTCCTACAATGAGCAGTTCTTC
TRBV4-1	many	.	TRBJ2-1	CASSRQVDTVGPEAFF	TGTGCCAGCAGCCGCCAAGTTGATACGGTGGGACCAGAGGCGTTCTTC
TRBV6-1	many	TRBD1	TRBJ1-5	CASSQTGRVNQPQHF	TGTGCCAGCAGTCAGACAGGGAGGGTGAATCAGCCCCAGCATTTT
TRBV5-4	many	TRBD1	TRBJ2-2	CASSSSGTDNGELFF	TGTGCCAGCAGCAGTTCCGGGACAGACAACGGGGAGCTGTTTTTT
TRBV19	few	.	TRBJ2-7	CASSIADSGPPEQYF	TGTGCCAGTAGTATCGCGGACTCCGGGCCCCCCGAGCAGTACTTC
TRBV27	.	TRBD1	TRBJ1-1	CASSLRIGQAKGTEAFF	TGTGCCAGCAGTTTACGAATAGGACAGGCGAAGGGGACTGAAGCTTTCTTT
TRBV27	many	.	TRBJ2-6	CASSQIFGSGANVLTF	TGTGCCAGCAGCCAAATTTTCGGTTCTGGGGCCAACGTCCTGACTTTC
TRBV7-3	many	TRBD1	TRBJ2-5	CASSLTTGEETQYF	TGTGCCAGCAGCTTAACGACAGGGGAAGAGACCCAGTACTTC
TRBV19	few	TRBD1	TRBJ1-2	CASSRDRIYGYTF	TGTGCCAGTAGTAGGGACAGAATCTATGGCTACACCTTC
TRBV11-2	many	.	TRBJ1-6	CASSLEPGATLHF	TGTGCCAGCAGCTTAGAGCCGGGGGCTACCCTCCACTTT
TRBV11-2	.	.	TRBJ2-1	CASSLIFGGNNEQFF	TGTGCCAGCAGCTTAATTTTCGGGGGAAACAATGAGCAGTTCTTC
TRBV11-3	many	.	TRBJ2-7	CASSLDPMGEQYF	TGTGCCAGCAGCTTAGATCCGATGGGGGAGCAGTACTTC
TRBV6-1	.	TRBD2	TRBJ2-2	CASTWTSLGTGELFF	TGTGCCAGCACATGGACTAGCTTAGGCACCGGGGAGCTGTTTTTT
TRBV11-2	many	TRBD2	TRBJ2-7	CASSLEASGRGYF	TGTGCCAGCAGCTTAGAGGCTAGCGGGCGAGGGTACTTC
TRBV12-3/TRBV12-4	few	.	TRBJ1-3	CASSLAVNTIYF	TGTGCCAGCAGTTTAGCAGTAAACACCATATATTTT
TRBV20-1	many	TRBD1	TRBJ1-2	CSAWDRNYGYTF	TGCAGTGCTTGGGACAGGAACTATGGCTACACCTTC
TRBV7-7	.	.	TRBJ2-2	CASSLSGNTGELFF	TGTGCCAGCAGCCTCAGTGGGAACACCGGGGAGCTGTTTTTT
TRBV7-9	many	TRBD1	TRBJ1-1	CASSTPPRGGGTTEAFF	TGTGCCAGCAGCACACCTCCCAGGGGGGGGGGCACCACTGAAGCTTTCTTT
TRBV18	many	TRBD1	TRBJ2-1	CASSKGQKNEQFF	TGTGCCAGCTCAAAGGGACAGAAAAATGAGCAGTTCTTC
TRBV7-2	.	TRBD2	TRBJ2-4	CASSLVGLAGGPTRDIQYF	TGTGCCAGCAGCTTAGTAGGACTAGCGGGGGGGCCCACTAGGGACATTCAGTACTTC
TRBV6-1	many	TRBD1	TRBJ2-7	CASSYDRGLADEQYF	TGTGCCAGCAGCTACGACAGGGGGCTTGCTGACGAGCAGTACTTC
TRBV5-5	.	TRBD1	TRBJ1-6	CASSFYRGSSPLHF	TGTGCCAGCAGCTTTTACAGGGGCTCTTCACCCCTCCACTTT
TRBV7-2	many	.	TRBJ2-7	CASSLEYTEQYF	TGTGCCAGCAGCTTAGAATATACCGAGCAGTACTTC
TRBV7-2	.	TRBD2	TRBJ2-7	CASSSPVGGDPYEQYF	TGTGCCAGCAGCTCACCCGTTGGGGGGGACCCCTACGAGCAGTACTTC
TRBV20-1	many	.	TRBJ2-7	CSARATGTRYEQYF	TGCAGTGCCAGGGCGACAGGTACTCGCTACGAGCAGTACTTC
TRBV6-1	few	.	TRBJ1-2	CASSETPQVLGYTF	TGTGCCAGCAGTGAAACCCCCCAGGTGTTAGGCTACACCTTC
TRBV5-6	many	.	TRBJ1-5	CASSQHSVLSQPQHF	TGTGCCAGCAGCCAACACTCGGTCTTGAGTCAGCCCCAGCATTTT
TRBV15	.	.	TRBJ1-5	CATSRDITGYSNQPQHF	TGTGCCACCAGCAGAGATATTACAGGTTATAGCAATCAGCCCCAGCATTTT
TRBV7-2	many	.	TRBJ1-3	CASSLSRGGNTIYF	TGTGCCAGCAGCTTAAGCAGAGGTGGAAACACCATATATTTT
TRBV20-1	many	TRBD1	TRBJ1-2	CSAGLQGEGYGYTF	TGCAGTGCTGGATTACAGGGGGAGGGGTATGGCTACACCTTC
TRBV20-1	many	TRBD2	TRBJ2-3	CSAWGGTSRTDTQYF	TGCAGTGCATGGGGGGGGACTTCACGCACAGATACGCAGTATTTT
TRBV11-2	many	TRBD2	TRBJ2-1	CASSLLAVYNEQFF	TGTGCCAGCAGCTTACTAGCGGTTTACAATGAGCAGTTCTTC
TRBV20-1	.	.	TRBJ2-5	CSASVGGRETQYF	TGCAGTGCTAGTGTAGGGGGGAGGGAGACCCAGTACTTC
TRBV4-3	.	TRBD2	TRBJ2-3	CASSQDPGEGTDTQYF	TGCGCCAGCAGCCAAGATCCGGGGGAGGGGACAGATACGCAGTATTTT
TRBV7-3	.	.	TRBJ1-6	CASSLSGHTNSPLHF	TGTGCCAGCAGCTTAAGCGGTCACACTAATTCACCCCTCCACTTT
TRBV5-1	many	.	TRBJ1-6	CASSSESPKISPLHF	TGCGCCAGCAGCTCGGAAAGCCCTAAAATTTCACCCCTCCACTTT
TRBV2	many	.	TRBJ1-4	CASRVRQGAEKLFF	TGTGCCAGCAGAGTTCGGCAGGGTGCTGAAAAACTGTTTTTT
TRBV28	.	.	TRBJ2-3	CASNPGGNTDTQYF	TGTGCCAGCAACCCTGGCGGGAACACAGATACGCAGTATTTT
TRBV10-3	.	TRBD1	TRBJ2-3	CAISDRDRYTDTQYF	TGTGCCATCAGTGACCGGGACAGATACACAGATACGCAGTATTTT
TRBV3-1	.	.	TRBJ2-1	CASSQGINPGNEQLF	TGTGCCAGCAGTCAAGGAATTAATCCGGGGAATGAGCAGCTCTTC
TRBV19	many	.	TRBJ2-1	CASSIAGVGGEQFF	TGTGCCAGTAGTATAGCGGGGGTCGGAGGGGAGCAGTTCTTC
TRBV5-6	.	.	TRBJ2-7	CASRVLGDLGEQYF	TGTGCCAGCAGAGTGCTGGGCGATCTCGGAGAGCAGTACTTC
TRBV12-3/TRBV12-4	.	.	TRBJ2-7	CASSWEADSSYEQYF	TGTGCCAGCAGTTGGGAAGCAGACAGCTCCTACGAGCAGTACTTC
TRBV6-2/TRBV6-3	many	.	TRBJ2-7	CASIPRLSYEQYF	TGTGCCAGCATTCCCCGTCTCTCCTACGAGCAGTACTTC
TRBV2	.	TRBD1	TRBJ2-1	CASRAGTVYNEQFF	TGTGCCAGCAGAGCCGGGACAGTCTACAATGAGCAGTTCTTC
TRBV29-1	many	TRBD2	TRBJ2-1	CSAPLYGSSGSPGF	TGCAGCGCACCCTTATACGGGAGTAGCGGGTCCCCGGGCTTC